The 19 T cell receptor beta chains below all came from one sample that was sequenced in a study of CD8+CD57+ T cells in acquired aplastic anemia. All patients picked for sequencing had shown, by flow cytometry, an expansion of CD8+CD57+ cells. Profiles of TCR beta VDJ and CDR3 were generated from a genomic DNA template. A single record per CDR3 protein comes from TCRdb applying MiXCR to the reads. The profile shows about 220,000 distinct CDR3 sequences, 47% of them singletons. The sample taken for sequencing was sorted CD4+, CD8+, or CD8+CD57+ T cells (not recorded which) from PBMCs. The receptors originated from a human donor with aplastic anemia.

This chain uses TRBV20-1 with TRBJ2-7; 8 bases are a match to TRBD2. There are 13 residues in the CDR3. Germline loops: CDR1 DFQATT, CDR2 SNEGSKA (reference sequence). V trimming: 3 bases; J trimming: 6 bases; junction bases outside the gene matches: 7. The DNA of the CDR3 is TGCAGTGCTAGCTCCGGGACTAGAAGCGAGCAGTACTTC. Residues: CSASSGTRSEQYF.

This clonotype was seen a few times. This chain uses TRBV12-5 with TRBJ1-3, with D possibly TRBD1 on 5 matching bases. Germline CDR1 LGHNT, CDR2 FRNRAP. V lost 6 bases and J lost 2, with 23 bases in between. The length of the CDR3 is 18 residues. CDR3 sequence: CASGSQGNPLSTGNTIYF. The CDR3 nucleotides are TGTGCTAGTGGATCCCAGGGTAACCCCCTCTCTACTGGAAACACCATATATTTT.

This clonotype was recorded only once. In DNA form, the CDR3 reads TGTGCCAGCAGCTTAGACGAGGGGCTTGGGGAGCAGTACTTC. This gives the protein CASSLDEGLGEQYF. The chain links TRBV7-9 to TRBJ2-7; possibly TRBD1 or TRBD2 for D (5 bases each). The CDR3 contains 14 residues. Germline CDR1 SEHNR, CDR2 FQNEAQ (reference sequence). V lost 1 base and J 7 bases, leaving 14 bases between the germline ends.

This clonotype appeared a single time. The V gene is TRBV7-6, the J gene TRBJ1-1, with TRBD1 matching 7 bases. With V trimmed by 6 bases and J by 3 bases, 7 bases remained unmatched. Germline-derived CDR1 and CDR2 are SGHVS and FNYEAQ. The CDR3 consists of 14 residues. CDR3 amino acids: CASSKTQGDTEAFF. The DNA for the CDR3 is TGTGCCAGCAGTAAAACTCAGGGGGACACTGAAGCTTTCTTT.

This clonotype has at least ten counts. The rearrangement links TRBV7-9 to TRBJ2-5; maybe TRBD2 (6 bases). CDR1 and CDR2 from the germline V gene are SEHNR and FQNEAQ (reference sequence). With 1 base removed from V and 3 bases from J, the gap between germline ends came to 18 bases. The CDR3 runs to 17 residues. The CDR3 reads CASSLGWGFREEETQYF. The DNA for the CDR3 is TGTGCCAGCAGCTTAGGATGGGGGTTTAGGGAGGAAGAGACCCAGTACTTC.

The V call is TRBV6-5, the J call TRBJ2-6, with a tentative D call TRBD1 (5 bases). Germline V gene lookup returns CDR1 MNHEY and CDR2 SVGAGI. The length of the CDR3 is 16 residues. Trimming cost V 2 bases and J 0 bases, with 8 bases left between them. The CDR3: CASSYGQSSGANVLTF. The CDR3 coding sequence is TGTGCCAGCAGTTACGGACAAAGCTCTGGGGCCAACGTCCTGACTTTC.

This clonotype has a count of ten or more. The chain combines TRBV7-9 with TRBJ1-2; unclear D gene. Germline CDR1 SEHNR, CDR2 FQNEAQ (reference sequence). The CDR3 loop spans 14 amino acids. The V end lost 5 bases, the J end lost 6 bases, and 16 bases lay between the germline ends. CDR3 bases: TGTGCCAGCAGCCCCCCAAGGGCATACCATGGCTACACCTTC. It translates to CASSPPRAYHGYTF.

As to this clonotype: Just one base apart from a much larger clone, this may be a read error. The rearrangement links TRBV6-4 to TRBJ2-3, with 9 bases lining up with TRBD1. This CDR3 has 15 residues. In germline, CDR1 is MRHNA, CDR2 SNTAGT. The CDR3 here is CASSVTGGGTGTQYF. DNA for the CDR3: TGTGCCAGCAGTGTCACAGGGGGCGGCACAGGTACGCAGTATTTT.

This clonotype was seen at least ten times. V and J are TRBV29-1 and TRBJ2-2; D possibly corresponds to TRBD1 (5 bases). The CDR3 totals 13 residues. Germline V CDR1 and CDR2: SQVTM, ANQGSEA. V dropped 8 bases and J dropped 2 bases, with 12 bases sitting between them. CDR3 in amino acids: CSLTQGNTGELFF. CDR3 DNA: TGCAGCTTAACTCAGGGTAACACCGGGGAGCTGTTTTTT.

J is TRBJ2-1 and V is TRBV7-9, with D possibly TRBD2 on 7 matching bases. The V and J ends lost 5 bases and 6 bases respectively, with 11 bases between them. Germline V gene sequence: CDR1 SEHNR, CDR2 FQNEAQ (reference sequence). This CDR3 contains 13 residues. CDR3 in DNA: TGTGCCAGCAGCGGGGGGGGCGTCAATGAGCAGTTCTTC. This translates into CASSGGGVNEQFF.

This clonotype was recorded a few times. The CDR3 DNA reads TGTGCCAGCAGCGCGTCAGGGAGGGAGACCCAGTACTTC. Translating it yields CASSASGRETQYF. The V and J genes are TRBV9 and TRBJ2-5; a possible D gene is TRBD2 (6 bases). Germline V gene sequence: CDR1 SGDLS, CDR2 YYNGEE. This CDR3 is 13 amino acids long. Trimming shortened V by 3 bases and J by 5 bases, and 11 bases separated the two germline ends.

For this clonotype: A much larger clone differs by one base, so this may be a read error. The chain has TRBV7-9 and TRBJ2-7; TRBD1 aligns across 8 bases. The CDR3 covers 13 residues. The V segment lost 5 bases and the J segment 3 bases; nucleotides outside the gene matches: 3. From germline, CDR1 is SEHNR and CDR2 FQNEAQ (reference sequence). CDR3 DNA: TGTGCCAGCAGCCCGACAGGGGACTACGAGCAGTACTTC. Its protein is CASSPTGDYEQYF.

Concerning this clonotype: A much larger clone differs by one base, so this may be a read error. This rearrangement joins TRBV12-3 or TRBV12-4 to TRBJ1-2; D unclear. The CDR3 runs to 13 residues. The CDR3 region is CASSLLFGYGHTF. CDR3 in DNA: TGTGCCAGCAGCCTCCTGTTTGGCTATGGCCACACCTTC.

This clonotype came up once. V is TRBV4-3 and J is TRBJ2-5; D may correspond to TRBD1 or TRBD2 (6 bases each). This CDR3 is 14 amino acids long. The V gene lost 2 bases and the J gene lost 4 bases, with 11 bases spanning the gap. Germline CDR1 is LGHNA and CDR2 is YSLEER. CDR3 coding DNA: TGCGCCAGCAGCCAACCCGAGGGGGGAGAGACCCAGTACTTC. It encodes CASSQPEGGETQYF.

This clonotype was observed a handful of times. Germline and junction disagree at one end, which may indicate a read error. This rearrangement joins TRBV7-7 to TRBJ1-2, with D possibly matching TRBD1 (6 bases). This CDR3 is 15 amino acids long. Germline V gene lookup returns CDR1 SSHAT and CDR2 FNYEAQ (reference sequence). CDR3 sequence: CASRLTTGSGYGYTF. The CDR3 nucleotides read TGTGCTAGCAGATTGACCACAGGGAGTGGGTATGGCTACACCTTC.

Details on this clonotype: No conserved phenylalanine or tryptophan ends this CDR3, so it is likely a read error. The DNA is left out, because the CDR3 cannot be placed on it with certainty; the CDR3 is given as TCRdb lists it. The chain recombines TRBV11-2 with TRBJ1-6. Both ends counted, the CDR3 spans 8 residues. The germline V gene encodes CDR1 SGHAT and CDR2 FQNNGV. The CDR3 spells CASRPYHR.

Turning to this clonotype: Germline is not matched at one junction end, which may reflect a read error. This chain joins TRBV6-1 and TRBJ1-2; the D is unclear. The CDR3 runs 11 residues. CDR1 and CDR2 from the germline V gene are MNHNS and SASEGT. CDR3 nucleotides: TGTGCCATCAGTTGGACTAGCGGCTACACCTTC. Its translation is CAISWTSGYTF.

This chain uses TRBV5-5 with TRBJ1-5; 8 positions agree with TRBD1. Germline assignment: CDR1 SGHKS and CDR2 YYEKEE (reference sequence). There are 14 residues in the CDR3. The ends lost 4 bases at V and 6 bases at J; junction bases unmatched: 6. CDR3 protein: CASSMTGVVQPQHF. CDR3 nucleotides: TGTGCCAGCAGCATGACAGGGGTGGTTCAGCCCCAGCATTTT.

This clonotype has only one observation. The V call is TRBV7-9, the J call TRBJ2-7; 9 bases agree with TRBD2. Germline CDR1 SEHNR, CDR2 FQNEAQ (reference sequence). The trim removed 6 bases at V and 6 bases at J, leaving 3 bases unmatched. CDR3 size: 12 residues. CDR3 protein: CASRGTSREQYF. For the CDR3, the DNA is TGTGCCAGCAGGGGGACTAGCCGCGAGCAGTACTTC.